This TCR beta chain was recovered during a study of OX40 agonist ivuxolimab in advanced cancers. Turning to the study itself: Across the patients, intravenous ivuxolimab was delivered every 2 weeks at 0.01 to 10 mg/kg.

Some clones are missing from TCRdb's copy, which holds only in-frame ones; the method was immunoSEQ multiplex PCR. The data contain around 100,000 clones, roughly 91% of them seen just once; the ten biggest clones take up roughly 2.5%. In germline, CDR1 is SGHVS, CDR2 FQNEAQ. There are 15 residues in the CDR3. V lost 1 base and J lost 4, with 10 bases in between. The sequences come from CD4+ or CD8+ T cells sorted from blood, collected in a trial of the OX40 agonist ivuxolimab. The chain combines TRBV7-8 with TRBJ2-2; D is ambiguous. The TCR sequence derives from an adult with an advanced solid tumor such as melanoma, head and neck, liver or kidney cancer. The CDR3 DNA reads TGTGCCAGCAGCTTAGGCCCGATGGGCACCGGGGAGCTGTTTTTT. It yields the protein CASSLGPMGTGELFF.